Listed below are T cell receptor beta chains from one sample, sequenced in a study of T cell responses to AZD1222 COVID-19 vaccine. This table comes from immunoSEQ multiplex PCR, and its TCRdb copy is limited to in-frame clones, with some not included. The sample shows around 130,000 clones, roughly 90% of them seen only once. The source material was peripheral blood, sampled on day 0 of AZD1222 vaccination. These receptors originate from an adult in good health. Both conserved end residues are part of each CDR3. A D gene is named only where the DNA matches it firmly. Some rows have no size entry. The others give once, few or many, or a class for an expanded clone.

D gene	clone size	V gene	J gene	CDR3 protein	CDR3 DNA
-	-	TRBV7-8	TRBJ1-1	CASSSVRGNTEAFF	TGTGCCAGCAGCTCGGTCCGGGGGAACACTGAAGCTTTCTTT
TRBD1	-	TRBV11-3	TRBJ2-2	CASSSGQGGGGELFF	TGTGCCAGCAGCTCGGGACAGGGAGGCGGCGGGGAGCTGTTTTTT
-	-	TRBV9	TRBJ1-6	CASSGGGGWGSYNSPLHF	TGTGCCAGCAGCGGAGGAGGGGGATGGGGCTCCTATAATTCACCCCTCCACTTT
-	-	TRBV6-5	TRBJ1-5	CASRHRAGQPQHF	TGTGCCAGCAGGCACAGGGCCGGACAGCCCCAGCATTTT
TRBD2	-	TRBV19	TRBJ2-5	CASTQGLAGEAETQYF	TGTGCCAGTACCCAAGGGCTAGCGGGAGAGGCGGAGACCCAGTACTTC
-	-	TRBV2	TRBJ2-2	CASSYRATNTGELFF	TGTGCCAGCAGTTACAGGGCCACGAACACCGGGGAGCTGTTTTTT
-	-	TRBV27	TRBJ2-2	CASSSLGVLNTGELFF	TGTGCCAGCAGCTCTTTGGGTGTCCTGAACACCGGGGAGCTGTTTTTT
-	-	TRBV5-1	TRBJ2-1	CASSLEVNEQFF	TGCGCCAGCAGCTTGGAAGTAAATGAGCAGTTCTTC
-	-	TRBV11-2	TRBJ1-1	CASSLLTGWNTEAFF	TGTGCCAGCAGCTTACTAACAGGGTGGAACACTGAAGCTTTCTTT
-	-	TRBV1	TRBJ2-7	CTSSQGPGSGGGTYEQYF	TGCACCAGCAGCCAAGGCCCAGGGTCGGGCGGGGGGACCTACGAGCAGTACTTC
-	-	TRBV5-1	TRBJ2-7	CASSLQGGFREQYF	TGCGCCAGCAGCTTGCAGGGCGGATTTCGCGAGCAGTACTTC
-	-	TRBV9	TRBJ2-1	CASSVGGSENEQFF	TGTGCCAGCAGCGTAGGTGGGAGTGAGAATGAGCAGTTCTTC
-	-	TRBV5-6	TRBJ2-2	CASTWDFNTGELFF	TGTGCCAGCACCTGGGACTTCAACACCGGGGAGCTGTTTTTT
-	-	TRBV5-1	TRBJ1-6	CASSPRDLRSPLHF	TGCGCCAGCAGCCCCCGGGACTTGAGGTCACCCCTCCACTTT
-	once	TRBV20-1	TRBJ1-4	CSASAAHNEKLFF	TGCAGTGCTAGTGCGGCCCACAATGAAAAACTGTTTTTT
-	once	TRBV5-1	TRBJ2-3	CASSLRGTTDTQYF	TGCGCCAGCAGCTTGCGAGGGACCACAGATACGCAGTATTTT
TRBD2	-	TRBV11-2	TRBJ2-1	CASSLGGLAGGYTYNEQFF	TGTGCCAGCAGCTTAGGGGGACTAGCGGGAGGGTACACCTACAATGAGCAGTTCTTC
-	-	TRBV5-4	TRBJ2-5	CASSLTFSETQYF	TGTGCCAGCAGCTTGACGTTCTCGGAGACCCAGTACTTC
-	-	TRBV4-1	TRBJ2-1	CASSQEASYNEQFF	TGCGCCAGCAGCCAAGAAGCAAGTTACAATGAGCAGTTCTTC
-	few	TRBV9	TRBJ2-7	CASSVTTGPYEQYF	TGTGCCAGCAGCGTAACAACGGGACCCTACGAGCAGTACTTC